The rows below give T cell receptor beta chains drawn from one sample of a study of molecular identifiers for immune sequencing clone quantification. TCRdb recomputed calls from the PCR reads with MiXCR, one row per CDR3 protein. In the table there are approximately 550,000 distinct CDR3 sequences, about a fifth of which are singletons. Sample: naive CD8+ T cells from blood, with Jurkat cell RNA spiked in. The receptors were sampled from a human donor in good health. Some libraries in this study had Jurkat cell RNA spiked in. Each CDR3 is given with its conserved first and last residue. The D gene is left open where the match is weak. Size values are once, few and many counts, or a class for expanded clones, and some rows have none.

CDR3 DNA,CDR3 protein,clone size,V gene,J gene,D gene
TGTGCCAGCAGCTCCAGACAGTTTGAAGCTTTCTTT,CASSSRQFEAFF,few,TRBV7-9,TRBJ1-1,NA
TGTGCCAGCAGCTTAGAGACTAGCGGGGGAACTAGCACAGATACGCAGTATTTT,CASSLETSGGTSTDTQYF,many,TRBV7-2,TRBJ2-3,TRBD2
TGTGCCAGCAACCCGCTAGCGGCCCTTGGCCAAGAGACCCAGTACTTC,CASNPLAALGQETQYF,NA,TRBV6-2/TRBV6-3,TRBJ2-5,TRBD2
TGTGCCACCCAGGGGATGAGCACCGGGGAGCTGTTTTTT,CATQGMSTGELFF,NA,TRBV24-1,TRBJ2-2,NA
TGTGCCAGCACCCGGGAGGCCTACGAGCAGTACTTC,CASTREAYEQYF,few,TRBV11-2,TRBJ2-7,TRBD2
TGTGCCGGAAGGGGGCGAGGACTTAACTATGGCTACACCTTC,CAGRGRGLNYGYTF,NA,TRBV5-4,TRBJ1-2,TRBD1
TGTGCCAGCAGGAGCCGGGCCCTCACAGATACGCAGTATTTT,CASRSRALTDTQYF,many,TRBV7-9,TRBJ2-3,NA
TGTGCCAGCAGTTACGGGAGATATAGCAATCAGCCCCAGCATTTT,CASSYGRYSNQPQHF,many,TRBV6-5,TRBJ1-5,NA
TGCGCCAGCAGCCAAGATCTGACCGGAGTGAACACTGAAGCTTTCTTT,CASSQDLTGVNTEAFF,few,TRBV4-3,TRBJ1-1,NA
TGCGCCAGCAGCCACAGGGGGATCACAGATACGCAGTATTTT,CASSHRGITDTQYF,NA,TRBV10-1,TRBJ2-3,TRBD1
TGTGCCAGCAGCCCTCTTGGGGGCAGTGTATGGACTGAAGCTTTCTTT,CASSPLGGSVWTEAFF,NA,TRBV16,TRBJ1-1,NA
TGTGCCAGCAGCTGGACAGCCCTGGCAGATACGCAGTATTTT,CASSWTALADTQYF,many,TRBV7-6,TRBJ2-3,NA
TGTGCCAGCAGCTCCCTGACCGAAAATTCCTACGAGCAGTACTTC,CASSSLTENSYEQYF,NA,TRBV7-9,TRBJ2-7,NA
TGTGCCAGCAGTTACCGGACCGACTATGGCTACACCTTC,CASSYRTDYGYTF,many,TRBV2,TRBJ1-2,NA
TGTGCCAGCAGCCCGCGGGACAACTATAATTCACCCCTCCACTTT,CASSPRDNYNSPLHF,NA,TRBV7-6,TRBJ1-6,NA
TGTGCCAGCAGGGAGGCGACAGGGCTTACCTACGAGCAGTACTTC,CASREATGLTYEQYF,few,TRBV2,TRBJ2-7,TRBD1
TGTGCCAGCAGTGAGTCCAGTAATAGCAATCAGCCCCAGCATTTT,CASSESSNSNQPQHF,many,TRBV27,TRBJ1-5,NA
TGTGCCAGCAGTTCCGGGACTAGCGGGGGAAACACAGATACGCAGTGTTTT,CASSSGTSGGNTDTQCF,NA,TRBV6-2/TRBV6-3,TRBJ2-3,TRBD2
TGTGCCAGCAGCTGGGGGGCGGCTAGCGACTGGTACGAGCAGTACTTC,CASSWGAASDWYEQYF,many,TRBV7-2,TRBJ2-7,NA
TGTGCCAGCAGTTCCCCCTGGGCCTCCTACAATGAGCAGTTCTTC,CASSSPWASYNEQFF,few,TRBV7-9,TRBJ2-1,NA
TGTGCCAGCAGCTTCACCGGAGCCAAAAACATTCAGTACTTC,CASSFTGAKNIQYF,NA,TRBV11-2,TRBJ2-4,NA
TGCGCCAGCAGCCGGGTGGGGCAGGAGACCTCTGGAAACACCATATATTTT,CASSRVGQETSGNTIYF,few,TRBV4-1,TRBJ1-3,NA
TGTGCCAGCAGTTTATCGCGCGGAATAGCGGGTGTGTACGAGCAGTACTTC,CASSLSRGIAGVYEQYF,NA,TRBV27,TRBJ2-7,TRBD2
TGTGCCAGCAGCCAAATCGGGACTAGCGGGAGTGGATGGGGAGAGACCCAGTACTTC,CASSQIGTSGSGWGETQYF,few,TRBV11-2,TRBJ2-5,TRBD2
TGTGCCAGCAGCTGGGGACAGGGCACAGATACGCAGTATTTT,CASSWGQGTDTQYF,few,TRBV7-9,TRBJ2-3,TRBD1
TGTGCCAGCACCCTAGGGGGGATATGGGGTCCGCAGTATTTT,CASTLGGIWGPQYF,many,TRBV12-3/TRBV12-4,TRBJ2-3,NA
TGTGCCAGCCGGGACGCGTTCGATGAGCAGTTCTTC,CASRDAFDEQFF,few,TRBV19,TRBJ2-1,NA
TGTGCCAGCAGCTTTTTTCACGGGAATCAGCCCCAGCATTTT,CASSFFHGNQPQHF,many,TRBV5-8,TRBJ1-5,NA
TGTGCCAGCAGCCCGAGCCGGGACAGCATTAACTATGGCTACACCTTC,CASSPSRDSINYGYTF,NA,TRBV3-1,TRBJ1-2,TRBD1
TGTGCCAGCAGCCCCGGGACCTTGGACGAGCAGTACTTC,CASSPGTLDEQYF,many,TRBV9,TRBJ2-7,NA
TGCGCCAGCAGCCAAGACCGGGACAGGGGCCTCGGGACGCAGTATTTT,CASSQDRDRGLGTQYF,few,TRBV4-3,TRBJ2-3,TRBD1
TGTGCCAGCAGCCAGATTCCGGGGGACAGCGGCACAGATACGCAGTATTTT,CASSQIPGDSGTDTQYF,many,TRBV28,TRBJ2-3,NA
TGCGCCAGCAGCCCGGGGACAGGGCTAGTTGAAGCTTTCTTT,CASSPGTGLVEAFF,NA,TRBV5-1,TRBJ1-1,TRBD1
TGTGCCAGCAGTTACGTGTCGCAGGGCAGCACAGATACGCAGTATTTT,CASSYVSQGSTDTQYF,few,TRBV6-2/TRBV6-3,TRBJ2-3,NA
TGTGCCAGCAGTTTCGGTGAGGCCGGGGAGCTGTTTTTT,CASSFGEAGELFF,NA,TRBV27,TRBJ2-2,NA
TGTGCCAGCAGTGAAAGTTGGGCAGGGGACTATGGCTACACCTTC,CASSESWAGDYGYTF,many,TRBV2,TRBJ1-2,NA
TGCGCCAGCAGCCGATCAACTAGCGGGTCACAACCCAGTTACGAGCAGTACTTC,CASSRSTSGSQPSYEQYF,NA,TRBV4-1,TRBJ2-7,TRBD2